This entry describes one T cell receptor beta chain. Its antigen is still unknown. Base qualities are missing; no much larger clone stands one base away. The sample is drawn from a study of STAT5B mutations in CD4+ large granular lymphocyte leukemia (dated by TCRdb to between 2021 and 2024). The study in broad terms: Among healthy controls, the CDR3 'QG' motif was associated with a particular HLA allele. TCRbeta repertoires of CD4+ T-cell large granular lymphocyte leukemia patients were compared with those of healthy blood donors. Flow cytometry on FACSCanto II or FACSVerse confirmed that purified fractions exceeded 95% purity among lymphocytes. The full study reports these points: Data were not HLA-matched; higher clonality in CD4+ versus CD8+ T-LGLL could reflect the relatively small sample size. Compared with healthy CD4+ repertoires, CD4-sorted patient repertoires appeared more clonal, and this difference remained even after the putative leukemic clones were removed. The main leukemic clonotypes were found to be private to each patient, although 25% to 30% of the main leukemic clonotypes were detected at low frequency in the non-leukemic repertoires of other patients. Enrichment of TRBV06-family usage was observed among the top patient clones (8/27) relative to healthy controls (2/35).

Here V drops 5 bases and J drops 0 bases, and the junction holds 6 bases not matched to any gene. CDR1 and CDR2 are read off the germline V gene (reference sequence) as LNHDA and SQIVND. From the cysteine up to the phenylalanine, the CDR3 has a length of 16 residues. The entry retains the CDR3 DNA only, 48 bases that are in frame from base 1. The healthy control group was made up of 37 blood donors, and the Finnish Red Cross blood service supplied their buffy coats. All TCR-sequenced material derived from peripheral blood: patient blood samples and healthy donor buffy coats. Ficoll-Hypaque gradient centrifugation was used to isolate peripheral blood mononuclear cells. CD4+ cells were magnetically purified from the buffy coats of healthy controls. Genomic DNA was extracted using the Gentra Puregene Cell and Tissue kit, and a Qubit 2.0 fluorometer was used to quantify it. The immunoSEQ assay at survey resolution was applied to genomic DNA for sequencing of TCRbeta rearrangements. On the authors' methods: A lowest detectable productive clonotype frequency of 2.59 x 10-5 was observed in the TCR sequencing data. Analyses included only productive TCRbeta rearrangements, meaning complete and in-frame sequences. Clonality for each sample was calculated as Simpson clonality in the immunoSEQ Analyzer version 3.0. Clones were categorized by frequency as very rare, small, medium, large (1-20%) or hyperexpanded (>20%). OLGA 1.2.3 estimated generation probabilities, VDJtools produced V-gene circos plots, VDJdb was queried for specificities, and GLIPH identified CDR3 motifs. TCRdb provides this immuneACCESS table in a form limited to in-frame rearrangements. Some clones are lacking; in checked studies, under half of them reflect an unresolved V gene, and why the rest are absent is not known. V and J calls and clone size are those listed in that table; D and trimming were worked out from the DNA. This sample has 31,000 or so clones in its table, and about 89% of those were observed once. Clones ranked in the top ten supply around 0.38% of the sample.

The specimen was CD4+ T cells from blood buffy coats. This TCR came from a human donor in good health. The rearranged chain carries TRBV19 and TRBJ1-4, with TRBD1 identical over 7 junction bases. CDR3 protein: CASSQTQGATNEKLFF. The DNA reads as follows: TGTGCCAGTAGTCAAACTCAGGGGGCAACTAATGAAAAACTGTTTTTT.